These 29 T cell receptor beta chains came from one sample sequenced in a study of naive and memory T cell subsets. An equimolar mix of two oligonucleotides served as the beta constant-region primer for TRBC1 and TRBC2. TCRdb processed the UMI-ligation and nested PCR reads anew with MiXCR; each CDR3 protein has one entry. The sample comprises roughly 140,000 distinct CDR3 sequences, approximately 15% of which are singletons, and roughly 0.14% rests with the top ten. Material for sequencing was naive CD4+ T cells from blood. All receptors come from a human donor in good health.

This clonotype was picked up many times. The chain uses TRBV7-2 and TRBJ2-3; D uncertain. Trimming left V 1 base short and J 12 bases short, with 11 bases between. CDR3 size: 12 residues. CDR1 and CDR2 (germline): SGHTA, FQGNSA. CDR3 sequence: CASSLDSYPQYF. The CDR3 nucleotides are TGTGCCAGCAGCTTAGATTCTTATCCCCAGTATTTT.

The chain carries TRBV7-2 and TRBJ2-1, with D tentatively TRBD1 or TRBD2 (5 bases each). V was shortened by 4 bases and J by 0 bases, with 13 bases between the two germline ends. Germline V CDR1 and CDR2: SGHTA, FQGNSA. This CDR3 comprises 16 residues. The CDR3 sequence: CASSSQVGTSYNEQFF. DNA of the CDR3: TGTGCCAGCAGCTCACAAGTTGGGACCTCCTACAATGAGCAGTTCTTC. The full variable domain, completed using reference TRBV7-2 and TRBJ2-1, is GAGVSQSPSNKVTEKGKDVELRCDPISGHTALYWYRQSLGQGLEFLIYFQGNSAPDKSGLPSDRFSAERTGGSVSTLTIQRTQQEDSAVYLCASSSQVGTSYNEQFFGPGTRLTVL.

The V gene is TRBV6-5, the J gene TRBJ2-6, with TRBD2 matching over 8 bases. The length of the CDR3 is 15 residues. Germline-derived CDR1 and CDR2 are MNHEY and SVGAGI. Trimming took 4 bases from V and 2 from J; bases not matched to a gene: 1. The CDR3 loop reads CASSSLAAGANVLTF. CDR3 nucleotide sequence: TGTGCCAGCAGTTCACTAGCGGCTGGGGCCAACGTCCTGACTTTC.

The V and J genes are TRBV6-2 or TRBV6-3 and TRBJ2-1; D might be TRBD1 or TRBD2, each matching 5 bases. CDR3 length: 12 amino acids. CDR1 is MNHEY and CDR2 is SVGEGT in the germline V gene. The V end lost 8 bases, the J end lost 4 bases, and 9 bases lay between the germline ends. The CDR3 DNA reads TGTGCCAGCCGGGACCCTTACAATGAGCAGTTCTTC. It encodes CASRDPYNEQFF.

Many counts were recorded for this clonotype. This chain connects TRBV11-2 to TRBJ2-7, with TRBD1 as a possible D gene (5 bases). V lost 5 bases to trimming and J lost 6 bases, with 14 bases between them. The CDR3 covers 13 residues. CDR1 SGHAT and CDR2 FQNNGV come from the germline V gene. This chain's CDR3 is CASSPWGLSEQYF. CDR3 sequence (DNA): TGTGCCAGCAGCCCTTGGGGCCTGAGCGAGCAGTACTTC.

This chain connects TRBV6-1 to TRBJ2-1, with 8 bases aligning to TRBD1. The CDR3 length is 16 residues. Germline CDR1 reads MNHNS; CDR2 reads SASEGT. J lost 2 bases, V lost 3 bases, and 6 bases had no gene match. The CDR3, as DNA: TGTGCCAGCAGTGAGCTAGGACAGGGCCCCTACAATGAGCAGTTCTTC. Residues: CASSELGQGPYNEQFF.

This clonotype appeared many times. This chain connects TRBV4-3 to TRBJ2-3; 9 nucleotides align to TRBD2. V gave up 2 bases and J gave up 2 bases; unmatched junction bases: 11. The CDR3 length is 18 residues. Germline V gene data show CDR1 as LGHNA and CDR2 as YSLEER. As DNA, the CDR3 is TGCGCCAGCAGCCAACACCGACAAGCGGGAGGCCCCACAGATACGCAGTATTTT. Protein sequence: CASSQHRQAGGPTDTQYF.

Only a few counts were recorded for this clonotype. The CDR3 loop is CATSRDPYNEQFF. CDR3 sequence (DNA): TGTGCCACCAGCAGAGACCCTTACAATGAGCAGTTCTTC. The chain recombines TRBV15 with TRBJ2-1; D is unclear. The CDR3 runs 13 residues. The germline CDR1 and CDR2 sequences are LNHNV and YYDKDF (reference sequence). V was cut by 0 bases and J by 4 bases, with 4 bases left in between.

This clonotype showed up just a few times. This chain joins TRBV7-9 and TRBJ2-7; D may be TRBD1 (6 bases). Trimming stripped 5 bases from V and 5 bases from J, with 19 bases between. The CDR3 consists of 15 residues. Germline CDR1 reads SEHNR; CDR2 reads FQNEAQ (reference sequence). In DNA form, the CDR3 reads TGTGCCAGCAGCCCCCATCCCCAGGGGCCCAACGAGCAGTACTTC. As protein: CASSPHPQGPNEQYF.

This clonotype was detected ten times or more. V gene TRBV5-4 combines with J gene TRBJ2-1; 14 bases are shared with TRBD2. Per the germline V gene, CDR1 is SGHNT and CDR2 is YYREEE (reference sequence). This CDR3 is built from 18 residues. V dropped 6 bases and J dropped 8; count of bases not matched to a gene: 16. In DNA, the CDR3 is TGTGCCAGCACCCGACTAGCGGGAGGGGGGCAATGGGTGTATGAGCAGTTCTTC. This codes for CASTRLAGGGQWVYEQFF.

As regards this clonotype: At one end the junction does not follow the germline gene, possibly because of a read error. The chain uses TRBV7-2 and TRBJ1-1; D perhaps matches TRBD1 (6 bases). The CDR3 loop spans 14 amino acids. Germline V gene data show CDR1 as SGHTA and CDR2 as FQGNSA. CDR3 region: CAGSYRGGPTEAFF. DNA of the CDR3: TGTGCCGGCAGCTATCGGGGGGGGCCCACTGAAGCTTTCTTT.

V gene TRBV3-1 combines with J gene TRBJ1-1; TRBD1 is a possible D gene (6 bases). V lost 1 base and J lost 11, with 20 bases in between. Germline V gene lookup returns CDR1 LGHDT and CDR2 YNNKEL (reference sequence). The CDR3 is 15 residues long. The CDR3 protein is CASSQGPGAAIRAFF. The CDR3 nucleotides read TGTGCCAGCAGCCAAGGTCCGGGGGCGGCGATCCGTGCTTTCTTT.

This clonotype was seen a handful of times. The genes are TRBV12-3 or TRBV12-4 and TRBJ2-2; D remains ambiguous. V lost 5 bases and J 1 base, leaving 5 bases between the germline ends. The length of the CDR3 is 13 residues. CDR3 region: CASSLMNTGELFF. CDR3 coding DNA: TGTGCCAGCAGTCTAATGAACACCGGGGAGCTGTTTTTT.

J is TRBJ1-5 and V is TRBV3-1; D gene unclear. The CDR3 runs 14 residues. The V end was cut by 4 bases, the J end by 3 bases, with 10 bases between. Germline V gene sequence: CDR1 LGHDT, CDR2 YNNKEL (reference sequence). CDR3 DNA sequence: TGTGCCAGCAGCCCCGGAAAGGTCAATCAGCCCCAGCATTTT. Its protein product is CASSPGKVNQPQHF.

This rearrangement joins TRBV4-3 to TRBJ2-1; TRBD2 agrees at 9 bases. Per germline, CDR1 LGHNA and CDR2 YSLEER. Trimming took 0 bases from V and 4 from J; bases not matched to a gene: 1. This CDR3 is 15 amino acids long. The CDR3 bases are TGCGCCAGCAGCCAAGACCTAGCGGGATACAATGAGCAGTTCTTC. Translation: CASSQDLAGYNEQFF.

This clonotype was counted a single time. This chain joins TRBV5-4 and TRBJ2-3; 7 bases are shared with TRBD2. The V gene end was trimmed by 3 bases and the J gene end by 1 base; junction bases not matched to a gene: 11. This CDR3 region has 17 residues. Germline V gene data show CDR1 as SGHNT and CDR2 as YYREEE (reference sequence). The CDR3 coding sequence is TGTGCCAGCAGCTACGACAGTGGGGGGGAGGGCACAGATACGCAGTATTTT. Translating it yields CASSYDSGGEGTDTQYF.

The CDR3 coding sequence is TGTGCCAGCAGCCCGGGACAGAGATATAATTCACCCCTCCACTTT. Protein sequence: CASSPGQRYNSPLHF. The V and J genes are TRBV7-2 and TRBJ1-6; 7 nucleotides agree with TRBD1. J gave up 4 bases and V 5 bases, and 5 bases lay outside the gene matches. This CDR3 contains 15 residues. Germline values: CDR1 SGHTA, CDR2 FQGNSA.

V and J are TRBV5-1 and TRBJ1-4; 7 bases are shared with TRBD1. The V gene's germline CDR1 is SGHRS and CDR2 YFSETQ. This CDR3 has 14 amino acids. V was pared by 1 base and J by 7 bases, with 4 bases of the junction left unmatched. CDR3 in amino acids: CASSLRTGGEKLFF. CDR3 nucleotides: TGCGCCAGCAGCTTGAGGACAGGAGGTGAAAAACTGTTTTTT.

The chain combines TRBV3-1 with TRBJ1-2; D is ambiguous. Germline assignment: CDR1 LGHDT and CDR2 YNNKEL (reference sequence). CDR3 size: 13 residues. With 0 bases removed from V and 6 bases from J, the gap between germline ends came to 8 bases. This CDR3 is CASSQEGMDGYTF. CDR3 in DNA: TGTGCCAGCAGCCAAGAGGGAATGGATGGCTACACCTTC.

The chain uses TRBV5-1 and TRBJ2-3; 8 bases align to TRBD1. The CDR3 consists of 16 residues. The junction had 7 bases not matched to a gene; V was cut back by 4 bases and J by 0 bases. Germline CDR1 SGHRS, CDR2 YFSETQ. The DNA of the CDR3 is TGCGCCAGCAGCCGAGGGGACAGGCGTAGCACAGATACGCAGTATTTT. Translating it yields CASSRGDRRSTDTQYF.

The chain uses TRBV5-1 and TRBJ2-2, with D unclear. The V gene lost 0 bases and the J gene lost 4 bases, with 4 bases spanning the gap. Germline V CDR1 and CDR2: SGHRS, YFSETQ. The CDR3 consists of 13 residues. The CDR3 spells CASSLVVTGELFF. CDR3 coding DNA: TGCGCCAGCAGCTTGGTAGTCACCGGGGAGCTGTTTTTT.

A few counts support this clonotype. The J gene is TRBJ2-6, the V gene TRBV7-2; TRBD1 might be the D (5 bases). With 5 bases removed from V and 1 base from J, the gap between germline ends came to 9 bases. Germline loops: CDR1 SGHTA, CDR2 FQGNSA. The CDR3 length is 15 residues. The DNA of the CDR3 is TGTGCCAGCAGCCCCCAGGGATCTGGGGCCAACGTCCTGACTTTC. It encodes CASSPQGSGANVLTF.

The chain is built from TRBV6-2 or TRBV6-3 and TRBJ2-7, with 8 bases lining up with TRBD1. This CDR3 has 15 amino acids. Germline-derived CDR1 and CDR2 are MNHEY and SVGEGT. V gave up 2 bases and J gave up 4 bases; unmatched junction bases: 7. The CDR3 region is CASSYDGTGPYEQYF. The CDR3 DNA follows: TGTGCCAGCAGTTACGACGGGACAGGACCTTACGAGCAGTACTTC.

This clonotype was seen at least ten times. The chain combines TRBV29-1 with TRBJ2-1; 9 nucleotides agree with TRBD2. The ends lost 6 bases at V and 4 bases at J; junction bases unmatched: 13. The germline gives CDR1 SQVTM, CDR2 ANQGSEA. The CDR3 extends over 16 amino acids. As DNA, the CDR3 is TGCAGCGTCAAACCTCTAGCGGGATACATTTACAATGAGCAGTTCTTC. Translated, it gives CSVKPLAGYIYNEQFF.

The chain combines TRBV7-2 with TRBJ2-5, with D unclear. The V and J ends lost 1 base and 5 bases respectively, with 8 bases between them. CDR1 and CDR2 from the germline V gene are SGHTA and FQGNSA. The CDR3 totals 13 residues. CDR3 sequence (DNA): TGTGCCAGCAGCTTAGGACCCCCGGAGACCCAGTACTTC. This codes for CASSLGPPETQYF.

J is TRBJ2-7 and V is TRBV7-2, with 8 bases aligning to TRBD1. There are 15 residues in the CDR3. Germline V CDR1 and CDR2: SGHTA, FQGNSA. With V trimmed by 5 bases and J by 5 bases, 11 bases remained unmatched. The CDR3 protein is CASSVPTRQGNEQYF. The CDR3 DNA follows: TGTGCCAGCAGCGTCCCGACACGACAGGGGAACGAGCAGTACTTC.

CDR3 region: CSAREQGGTEAFF. In DNA form, the CDR3 reads TGCAGCGCCCGTGAACAGGGGGGAACTGAAGCTTTCTTT. The chain links TRBV29-1 to TRBJ1-1; 8 nucleotides match TRBD1. From germline, CDR1 is SQVTM and CDR2 ANQGSEA. The CDR3 spans 13 residues. V dropped 7 bases and J dropped 5; count of bases not matched to a gene: 9.

The CDR3 is CASSTPQAGSYNEQFF. As DNA, the CDR3 is TGTGCCAGTAGTACCCCTCAAGCGGGCTCCTACAATGAGCAGTTCTTC. The chain recombines TRBV19 with TRBJ2-1; D perhaps matches TRBD2 (6 bases). This CDR3 spans 16 amino acids. The germline V gene encodes CDR1 LNHDA and CDR2 SQIVND (reference sequence). The V and J ends lost 4 bases and 0 bases respectively, with 13 bases between them.

This clonotype was observed a handful of times. The chain joins TRBV6-5 to TRBJ2-7, with unresolved D. CDR1 and CDR2 from the germline V gene are MNHEY and SVGAGI. V was clipped by 0 bases and J by 9 bases, with 21 bases between them. This CDR3 spans 16 amino acids. CDR3 in amino acids: CASSYSSQQSIVWQYF. CDR3 sequence (DNA): TGTGCCAGCAGTTACTCGAGTCAGCAGTCGATCGTATGGCAGTACTTC.